A selection of T cell receptor beta chains follows, all from one sample in a study of OX40 agonist ivuxolimab in advanced cancers. Sequencing used immunoSEQ multiplex PCR; TCRdb keeps in-frame clones, though not all of them. The repertoire includes 43,000 or so clones, about nine tenths of them detected once, and 4.5% to 6% sits in the top ten. The sequencing here drew on CD4+ or CD8+ T cells sorted from blood, taken in a trial of the OX40 agonist ivuxolimab. These receptors were taken from an adult with an advanced solid tumor such as melanoma, head and neck, liver or kidney cancer. CDR3s include the opening cysteine and the closing phenylalanine or tryptophan. The D gene is left open where the match is weak. Some rows have no size entry. The others give once, few or many, or a class for an expanded clone.

.,.,TRBV27,TRBJ2-7,CASARDDRKGEQYF,TGTGCCAGCGCCCGGGACGATCGAAAGGGCGAGCAGTACTTC
.,.,TRBV10-3,TRBJ1-5,CAIRQGDQPQHF,TGTGCCATCAGACAGGGTGATCAGCCCCAGCATTTT
.,.,TRBV10-1,TRBJ1-6,CASSDNYNSPLHF,TGCGCCAGCAGTGACAACTATAATTCACCCCTCCACTTT
TRBD2,.,TRBV12-5,TRBJ2-7,CASPLAGPYEQYF,TGTGCTAGCCCACTAGCGGGACCCTACGAGCAGTACTTC
.,.,TRBV28,TRBJ1-2,CASSSGQRGYTF,TGTGCCAGCAGTAGTGGACAGCGGGGCTACACCTTC
.,.,TRBV6-6,TRBJ1-5,CASTLRQSNQPQHF,TGTGCCAGCACCCTGCGACAGAGTAATCAGCCCCAGCATTTT
.,.,TRBV11-2,TRBJ2-3,CASSPSGDTQYF,TGTGCCAGCAGCCCGAGTGGAGATACGCAGTATTTT
TRBD2,.,TRBV5-1,TRBJ2-1,CASSKGLAGGSWVDEQFF,TGCGCCAGCAGCAAGGGACTAGCGGGAGGGAGTTGGGTCGATGAGCAGTTCTTC
.,.,TRBV30,TRBJ2-1,CAWGGTYNEQFF,TGTGCCTGGGGGGGGACTTACAATGAGCAGTTCTTC
.,.,TRBV6-1,TRBJ1-2,CASRAEGGPNYGYTF,TGTGCCAGCAGGGCGGAGGGGGGACCCAACTATGGCTACACCTTC
TRBD1,.,TRBV28,TRBJ1-1,CASSVTGPNTEAFF,TGTGCCAGCAGTGTGACAGGGCCGAATACTGAAGCTTTCTTT
.,once,TRBV9,TRBJ2-6,CASSVAPTDRTGANVLTF,TGTGCCAGCAGCGTAGCCCCCACGGACAGAACGGGGGCCAACGTCCTGACTTTC
.,.,TRBV7-9,TRBJ2-3,CASSFRGMADTQYF,TGTGCCAGCAGCTTTAGAGGGATGGCAGATACGCAGTATTTT
TRBD1,.,TRBV7-9,TRBJ2-3,CASIRRDRGPLNTQYF,TGTGCCAGCATCAGAAGGGACAGGGGGCCGTTGAATACGCAGTATTTT
.,few,TRBV29-1,TRBJ1-1,CSVDGHMNTEAFF,TGCAGCGTTGACGGACATATGAACACTGAAGCTTTCTTT
TRBD1,.,TRBV19,TRBJ2-7,CASSTRTGSSYEQYF,TGTGCCAGTAGTACGCGGACAGGCAGCTCCTACGAGCAGTACTTC
TRBD1,.,TRBV2,TRBJ1-5,CASRGQGGGNQPQHF,TGTGCCAGCCGAGGACAGGGGGGCGGCAATCAGCCCCAGCATTTT
.,.,TRBV9,TRBJ1-3,CASNLGEAGNTIYF,TGTGCCAGCAATCTGGGGGAGGCTGGAAACACCATATATTTT
.,few,TRBV29-1,TRBJ2-1,CSVAPRLQPYNEQFF,TGCAGCGTTGCCCCGAGACTTCAACCCTACAATGAGCAGTTCTTC
.,few,TRBV28,TRBJ1-1,CASSLSVTEAFF,TGTGCCAGCAGTTTATCGGTGACTGAAGCTTTCTTT
.,.,TRBV28,TRBJ2-7,CAAGRGIYEQYF,TGTGCCGCAGGACGGGGGATCTACGAGCAGTACTTC
TRBD1,.,TRBV18,TRBJ1-2,CASSPTGNYGYTF,TGTGCCAGCTCTCCGACAGGGAACTATGGCTACACCTTC
TRBD1,.,TRBV28,TRBJ1-4,CASSSTDRGRAEKLFF,TGTGCCAGCAGCTCCACCGACAGGGGGCGAGCTGAAAAACTGTTTTTT
TRBD2,.,TRBV28,TRBJ2-3,CASSFLQGLFTQYF,TGTGCCAGCAGTTTCCTCCAGGGACTATTCACGCAGTATTTT
.,.,TRBV18,TRBJ1-1,CASSTKTDTEAFF,TGTGCCAGCTCAACCAAGACCGACACTGAAGCTTTCTTT
.,.,TRBV6-1,TRBJ2-3,CASSEGGQRTDTQYF,TGTGCCAGCAGTGAAGGGGGGCAGCGCACAGATACGCAGTATTTT
.,.,TRBV18,TRBJ2-5,CASSPDGAQYF,TGTGCCAGCTCGCCCGACGGGGCCCAGTACTTC
.,once,TRBV5-1,TRBJ2-1,CASSSLSGSYNEQFF,TGCGCCAGCAGCTCTCTTAGCGGCTCCTACAATGAGCAGTTCTTC
.,.,TRBV9,TRBJ1-1,CASSEGLNTEAFF,TGTGCCAGCAGCGAGGGGTTGAACACTGAAGCTTTCTTT
.,.,TRBV7-9,TRBJ2-7,CASSLIQGSRYEQYF,TGTGCCAGCAGCTTGATTCAGGGTTCCCGCTACGAGCAGTACTTC
TRBD1,.,TRBV9,TRBJ1-1,CASSFTGTAHEAFF,TGTGCCAGCAGCTTTACCGGGACAGCTCATGAAGCTTTCTTT